The present entry profiles one T cell receptor beta chain with its context. Its antigen is as yet unknown. Nominal health characterized the donors when sampled, though unrecorded immune exposures were likely. This specimen comes from a study of cytomegalovirus exposure and HLA in healthy donors. PCR was performed using 60 Vbeta and 13 Jbeta primers. Sequenced by immunoSEQ multiplex PCR; TCRdb stores in-frame clones only, minus some. The table has roughly 200,000 clones, over 80% seen once. CDR3 size: 13 residues. Germline-derived CDR1 and CDR2 are MDHEN and SYDVKM. Trimming removed 4 bases from V and 4 bases from J, with 8 bases in between. Study results and caveats: The study had only CMV serostatus as immune exposure information.

The sample comprised PBMCs. The receptor comes from a man aged 25 to 40 in good health and CMV-seronegative. V and J are TRBV28 and TRBJ2-1; possible D gene TRBD1, 5 bases. The CDR3 DNA follows: TGTGCCAGCAGTTGGCAGGGATACAATGAGCAGTTCTTC. Protein: CASSWQGYNEQFF.